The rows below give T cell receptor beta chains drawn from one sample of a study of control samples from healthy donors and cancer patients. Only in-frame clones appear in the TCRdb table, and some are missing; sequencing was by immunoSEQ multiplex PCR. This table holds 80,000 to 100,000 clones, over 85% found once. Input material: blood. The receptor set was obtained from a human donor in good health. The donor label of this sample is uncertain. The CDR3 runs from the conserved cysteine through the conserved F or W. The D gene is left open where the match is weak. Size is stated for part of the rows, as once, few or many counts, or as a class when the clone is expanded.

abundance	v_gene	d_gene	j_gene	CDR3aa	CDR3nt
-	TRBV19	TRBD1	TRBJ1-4	CASSLYVPGQGFELFF	TGTGCCAGTAGTCTATATGTTCCGGGACAGGGGTTCGAACTGTTTTTT
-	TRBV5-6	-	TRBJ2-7	CASSWSESSYEQYF	TGTGCCAGCAGCTGGTCAGAAAGTAGCTACGAGCAGTACTTC
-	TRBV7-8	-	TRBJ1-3	CASSSPTGNTIYF	TGTGCCAGCAGCTCTCCGACAGGAAACACCATATATTTT
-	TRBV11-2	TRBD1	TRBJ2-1	CASSMGQGKFF	TGTGCCAGCAGCATGGGACAGGGGAAGTTCTTC
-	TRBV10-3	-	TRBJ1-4	CAISAGAGANEKLFF	TGTGCCATCAGTGCCGGGGCGGGGGCTAATGAAAAACTGTTTTTT
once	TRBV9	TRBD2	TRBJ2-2	CASSASGGANTGELFF	TGTGCCAGCAGCGCTAGCGGGGGGGCGAACACCGGGGAGCTGTTTTTT
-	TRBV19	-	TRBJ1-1	CASSVRMRTEAFF	TGTGCCAGTAGTGTCCGAATGAGGACTGAAGCTTTCTTT
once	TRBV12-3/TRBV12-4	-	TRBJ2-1	CASSLRTYNEQFF	TGTGCCAGCAGTTTACGGACCTACAATGAGCAGTTCTTC
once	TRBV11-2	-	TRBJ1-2	CASSLTNSYGYTF	TGTGCCAGCAGCCTTACCAACAGCTATGGCTACACCTTC
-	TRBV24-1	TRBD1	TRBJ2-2	CATSDLLGTGAGELFF	TGTGCCACCAGTGATTTGCTTGGGACAGGGGCCGGGGAGCTGTTTTTT
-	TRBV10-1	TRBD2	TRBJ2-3	CASSDPGGQADTQYF	TGCGCCAGCAGTGATCCGGGGGGGCAGGCAGATACGCAGTATTTT
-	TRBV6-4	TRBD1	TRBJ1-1	CASRGQANTEAFF	TGTGCCAGCAGGGGACAGGCGAACACTGAAGCTTTCTTT
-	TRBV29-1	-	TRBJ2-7	CSVDEGVRDEQYF	TGCAGCGTTGATGAGGGGGTTCGCGACGAGCAGTACTTC
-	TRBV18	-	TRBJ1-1	CASSPTYYNGRTVNTEAFF	TGTGCCAGCTCACCGACTTACTATAATGGGCGAACAGTGAACACTGAAGCTTTCTTT
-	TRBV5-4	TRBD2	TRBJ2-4	CASSSGRGKNIQYF	TGTGCCAGCAGCTCCGGGAGGGGCAAAAACATTCAGTACTTC
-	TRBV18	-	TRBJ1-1	CASSSGLNTEAFF	TGTGCCAGCTCTTCAGGACTGAACACTGAAGCTTTCTTT
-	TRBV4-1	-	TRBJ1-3	CASSQEPRGGNTIYF	TGCGCCAGCAGCCAAGAACCACGAGGGGGAAACACCATATATTTT
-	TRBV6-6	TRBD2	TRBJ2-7	CASSYSTSGGLNEQYF	TGTGCCAGCAGTTACTCGACTAGCGGGGGTCTGAACGAGCAGTACTTC
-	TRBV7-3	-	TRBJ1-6	CASSLTRDRNSPLHF	TGTGCCAGCAGCTTAACAAGGGACCGCAATTCACCCCTCCACTTT
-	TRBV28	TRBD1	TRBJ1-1	CASSGTGTEAFF	TGTGCCAGCAGCGGGACAGGAACTGAAGCTTTCTTT
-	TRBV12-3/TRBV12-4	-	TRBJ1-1	CASSETLNTEAFF	TGTGCCAGCAGCGAGACACTGAACACTGAAGCTTTCTTT
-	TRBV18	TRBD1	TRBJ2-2	CASSRTGGEKTGELFF	TGTGCCAGCTCGCGTACAGGGGGCGAAAAGACCGGGGAGCTGTTTTTT
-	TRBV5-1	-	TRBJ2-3	CASSPWDTSTDTQYF	TGCGCCAGCAGCCCATGGGACACTAGCACAGATACGCAGTATTTT
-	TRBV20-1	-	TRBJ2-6	CSASQHRSGANVLTF	TGCAGTGCTAGTCAACACCGCTCTGGGGCCAACGTCCTGACTTTC
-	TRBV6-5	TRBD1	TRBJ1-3	CASSGDRAYTIYF	TGTGCCAGCAGCGGGGACAGGGCATACACCATATATTTT
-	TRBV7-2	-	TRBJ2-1	CASSLATGVYNEQFF	TGTGCCAGCAGCTTAGCCACTGGGGTGTACAATGAGCAGTTCTTC
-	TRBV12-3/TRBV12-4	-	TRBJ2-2	CASSFINTGELFF	TGTGCCAGCAGTTTTATTAACACCGGGGAGCTGTTTTTT
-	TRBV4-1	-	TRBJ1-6	CASSQERFGGGSYNSPLHF	TGCGCCAGCAGCCAAGAGAGGTTCGGGGGAGGCTCCTATAATTCACCCCTCCACTTT
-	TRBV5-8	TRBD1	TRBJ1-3	CASSSDRVPGNTIYF	TGTGCCAGCAGCTCGGACAGGGTGCCTGGAAACACCATATATTTT
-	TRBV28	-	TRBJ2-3	CASSPSLPAYSTDTQYF	TGTGCCAGCAGTCCCTCCCTCCCGGCCTATAGCACAGATACGCAGTATTTT
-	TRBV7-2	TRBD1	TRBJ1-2	CASSLDRTGLYGYTF	TGTGCCAGCAGCTTAGACAGGACAGGGTTATATGGCTACACCTTC
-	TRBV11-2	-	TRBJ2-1	CASSLGGATYNEQFF	TGTGCCAGCAGCTTAGGGGGGGCCACCTACAATGAGCAGTTCTTC
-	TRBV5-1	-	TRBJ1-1	CASSQDSMNTEAFF	TGCGCCAGCAGTCAGGACAGCATGAACACTGAAGCTTTCTTT
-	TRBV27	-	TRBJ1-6	CASSLENGFNSPLHF	TGTGCCAGCAGTTTAGAGAACGGTTTTAATTCACCCCTCCACTTT
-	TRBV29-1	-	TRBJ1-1	CSVCSWVTEAFF	TGCAGCGTTTGCTCGTGGGTGACTGAAGCTTTCTTT